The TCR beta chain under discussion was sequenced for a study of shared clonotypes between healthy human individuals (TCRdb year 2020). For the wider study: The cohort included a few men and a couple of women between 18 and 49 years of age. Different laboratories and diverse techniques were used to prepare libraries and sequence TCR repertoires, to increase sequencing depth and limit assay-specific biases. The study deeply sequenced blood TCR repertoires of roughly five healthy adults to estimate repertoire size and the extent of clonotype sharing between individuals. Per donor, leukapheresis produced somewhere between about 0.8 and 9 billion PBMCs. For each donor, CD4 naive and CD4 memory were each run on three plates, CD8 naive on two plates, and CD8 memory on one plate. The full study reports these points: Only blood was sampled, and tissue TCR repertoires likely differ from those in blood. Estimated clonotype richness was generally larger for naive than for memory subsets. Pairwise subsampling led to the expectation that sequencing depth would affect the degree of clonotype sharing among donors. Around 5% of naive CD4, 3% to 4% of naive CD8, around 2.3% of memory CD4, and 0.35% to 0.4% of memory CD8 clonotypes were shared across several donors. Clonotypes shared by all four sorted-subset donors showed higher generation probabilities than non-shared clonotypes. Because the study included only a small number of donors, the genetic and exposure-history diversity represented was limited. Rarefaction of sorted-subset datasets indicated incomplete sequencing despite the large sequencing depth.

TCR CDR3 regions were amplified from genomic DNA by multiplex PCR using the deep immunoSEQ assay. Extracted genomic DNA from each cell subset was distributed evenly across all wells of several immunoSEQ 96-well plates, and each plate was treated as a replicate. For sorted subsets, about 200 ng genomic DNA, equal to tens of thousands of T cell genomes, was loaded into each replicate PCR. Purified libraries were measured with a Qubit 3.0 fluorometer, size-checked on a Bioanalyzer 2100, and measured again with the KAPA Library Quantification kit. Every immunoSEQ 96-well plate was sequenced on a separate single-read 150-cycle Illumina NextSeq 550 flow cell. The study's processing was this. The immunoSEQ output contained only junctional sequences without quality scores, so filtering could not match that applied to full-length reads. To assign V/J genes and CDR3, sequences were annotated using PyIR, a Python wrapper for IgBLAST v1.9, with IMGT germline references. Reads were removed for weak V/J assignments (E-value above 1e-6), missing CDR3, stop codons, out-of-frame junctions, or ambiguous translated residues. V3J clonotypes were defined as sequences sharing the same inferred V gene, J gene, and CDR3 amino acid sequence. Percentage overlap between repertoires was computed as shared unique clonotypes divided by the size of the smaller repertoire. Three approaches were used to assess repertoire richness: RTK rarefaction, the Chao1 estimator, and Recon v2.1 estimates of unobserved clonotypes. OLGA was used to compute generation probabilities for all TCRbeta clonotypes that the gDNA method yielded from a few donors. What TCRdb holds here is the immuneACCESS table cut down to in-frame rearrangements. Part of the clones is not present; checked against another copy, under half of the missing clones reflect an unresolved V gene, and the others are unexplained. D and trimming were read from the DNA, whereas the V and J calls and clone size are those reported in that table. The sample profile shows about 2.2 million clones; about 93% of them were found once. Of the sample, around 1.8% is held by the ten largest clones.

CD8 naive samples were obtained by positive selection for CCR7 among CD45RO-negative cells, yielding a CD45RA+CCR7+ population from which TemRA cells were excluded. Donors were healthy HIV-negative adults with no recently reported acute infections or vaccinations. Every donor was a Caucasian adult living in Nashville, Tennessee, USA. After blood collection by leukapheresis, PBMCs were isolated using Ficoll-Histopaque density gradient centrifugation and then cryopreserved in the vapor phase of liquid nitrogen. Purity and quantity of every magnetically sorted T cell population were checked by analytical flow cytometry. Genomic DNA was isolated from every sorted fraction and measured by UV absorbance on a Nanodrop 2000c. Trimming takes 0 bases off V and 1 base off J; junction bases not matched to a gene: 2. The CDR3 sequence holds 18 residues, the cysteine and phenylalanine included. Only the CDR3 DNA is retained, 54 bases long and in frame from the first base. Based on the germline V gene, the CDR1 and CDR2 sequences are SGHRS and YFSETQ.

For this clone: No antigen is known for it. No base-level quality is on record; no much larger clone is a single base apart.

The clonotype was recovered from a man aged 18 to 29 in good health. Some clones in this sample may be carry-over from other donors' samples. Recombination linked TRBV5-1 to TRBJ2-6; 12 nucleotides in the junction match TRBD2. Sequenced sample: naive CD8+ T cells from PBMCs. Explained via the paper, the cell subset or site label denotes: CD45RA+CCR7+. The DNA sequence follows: TGCGCCAGCAGCTTGGGTGGACTAGCGGGATCTGGGGCCAACGTCCTGACTTTC. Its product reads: CASSLGGLAGSGANVLTF.